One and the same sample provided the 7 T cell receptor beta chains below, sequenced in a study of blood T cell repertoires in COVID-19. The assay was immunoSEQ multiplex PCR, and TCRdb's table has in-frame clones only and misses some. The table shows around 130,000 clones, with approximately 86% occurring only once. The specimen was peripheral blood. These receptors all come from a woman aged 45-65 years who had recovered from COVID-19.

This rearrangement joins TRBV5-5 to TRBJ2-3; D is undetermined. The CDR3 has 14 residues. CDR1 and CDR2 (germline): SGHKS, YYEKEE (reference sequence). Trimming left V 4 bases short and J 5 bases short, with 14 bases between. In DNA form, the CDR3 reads TGTGCCAGCAGCGGAACGTCCTCGGGAGATACGCAGTATTTT. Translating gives CASSGTSSGDTQYF.

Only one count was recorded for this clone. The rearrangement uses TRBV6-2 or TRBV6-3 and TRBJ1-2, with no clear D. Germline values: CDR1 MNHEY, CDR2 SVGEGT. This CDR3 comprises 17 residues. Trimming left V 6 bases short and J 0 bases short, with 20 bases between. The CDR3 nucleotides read TGTGCCAGCAGCCCAACCGGGAGGTCAGTCGCTAACTATGGCTACACCTTC. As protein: CASSPTGRSVANYGYTF.

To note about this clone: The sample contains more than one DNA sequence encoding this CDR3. The CDR3 is CASSPGQGRAFF. The DNA for the CDR3 is TGCGCCAGCAGCCCGGGACAGGGTCGGGCTTTCTTT. The V and J genes are TRBV5-1 and TRBJ1-1; 9 bases align to TRBD1. Germline-derived CDR1 and CDR2 are SGHRS and YFSETQ. Trimming took 4 bases from V and 11 from J; bases not matched to a gene: 6. The length of the CDR3 is 12 residues. The full variable domain, rest sourced from reference TRBV5-1 and TRBJ1-1, is KAGVTQTPRYLIKTRGQQVTLSCSPISGHRSVSWYQQTPGQGLQFLFEYFSETQRNKGNFPGRFSGRQFSNSRSEMNVSTLELGDSALYLCASSPGQGRAFFGQGTRLTVV.

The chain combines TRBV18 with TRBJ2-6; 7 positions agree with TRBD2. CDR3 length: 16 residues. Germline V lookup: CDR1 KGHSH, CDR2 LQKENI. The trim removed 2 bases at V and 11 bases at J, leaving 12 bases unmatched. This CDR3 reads CASSPRGEGSRDVLTF. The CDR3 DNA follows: TGTGCCAGCTCACCAAGAGGGGAGGGTTCTCGGGACGTCCTGACTTTC.

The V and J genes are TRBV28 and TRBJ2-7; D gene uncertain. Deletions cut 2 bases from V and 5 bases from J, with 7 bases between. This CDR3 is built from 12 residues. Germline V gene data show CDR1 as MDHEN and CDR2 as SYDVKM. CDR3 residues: CASSLQWHEQYF. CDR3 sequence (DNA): TGTGCCAGCAGTTTACAGTGGCACGAGCAGTACTTC. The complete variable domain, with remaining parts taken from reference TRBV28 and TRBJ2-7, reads DVKVTQSSRYLVKRTGEKVFLECVQDMDHENMFWYRQDPGLGLRLIYFSYDVKMKEKGDIPEGYSVSREKKERFSLILESASTNQTSMYLCASSLQWHEQYFGPGTRLTVT.

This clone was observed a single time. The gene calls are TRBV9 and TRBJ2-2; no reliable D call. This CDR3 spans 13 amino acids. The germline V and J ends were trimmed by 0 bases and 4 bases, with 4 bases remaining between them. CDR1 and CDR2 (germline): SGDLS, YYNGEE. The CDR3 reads CASSVGATGELFF. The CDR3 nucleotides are TGTGCCAGCAGCGTAGGGGCCACCGGGGAGCTGTTTTTT.

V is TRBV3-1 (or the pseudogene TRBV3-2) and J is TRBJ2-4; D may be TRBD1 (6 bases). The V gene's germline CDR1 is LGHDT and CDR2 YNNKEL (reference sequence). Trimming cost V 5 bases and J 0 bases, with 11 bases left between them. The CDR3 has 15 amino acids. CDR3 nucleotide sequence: TGTGCCAGCAGCTATACAGGGTTAGCCAAAAACATTCAGTACTTC. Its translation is CASSYTGLAKNIQYF.